Listed below are T cell receptor beta chains from one sample, sequenced in a study of T cell responses to AZD1222 COVID-19 vaccine. Assay: immunoSEQ multiplex PCR; the TCRdb copy retains only in-frame clones and omits some. This table holds 95,000 to 150,000 clones, 92% found once. This sample comprised peripheral blood, obtained on day 0 of AZD1222 vaccination. All receptors come from an adult in good health. The CDR3 runs from the conserved cysteine through the conserved F or W. The order of the fields is clone size, J gene, V gene, D gene, CDR3 protein, CDR3 DNA. The D gene is left open where the match is weak. Clone size appears in some rows only: once, few, many, or a class for an expanded clone.

abundance: .
j_gene: TRBJ1-6
v_gene: TRBV19
d_gene: TRBD1
CDR3aa: CASSTGQVSPLHF
CDR3nt: TGTGCCAGTAGTACCGGACAGGTTTCACCCCTCCACTTT

abundance: .
j_gene: TRBJ1-6
v_gene: TRBV7-9
d_gene: .
CDR3aa: CASTLGQIYSPLHF
CDR3nt: TGTGCCAGCACCTTGGGGCAGATTTATTCACCCCTCCACTTT

abundance: .
j_gene: TRBJ2-6
v_gene: TRBV7-9
d_gene: .
CDR3aa: CASSLETYAGALTF
CDR3nt: TGTGCCAGCAGCTTAGAGACTTACGCTGGCGCGCTGACTTTC

abundance: .
j_gene: TRBJ1-6
v_gene: TRBV2
d_gene: .
CDR3aa: CASKYGRVNSPLHF
CDR3nt: TGTGCCAGCAAATATGGCAGGGTTAATTCACCCCTCCACTTT

abundance: .
j_gene: TRBJ1-2
v_gene: TRBV30
d_gene: .
CDR3aa: CAWGGLRVDNYGYTF
CDR3nt: TGTGCCTGGGGGGGTTTAAGAGTCGATAACTATGGCTACACCTTC

abundance: .
j_gene: TRBJ1-1
v_gene: TRBV5-1
d_gene: TRBD1
CDR3aa: CASSLATGVTEAFF
CDR3nt: TGCGCCAGCAGCTTGGCCACAGGGGTTACTGAAGCTTTCTTT

abundance: .
j_gene: TRBJ1-6
v_gene: TRBV9
d_gene: .
CDR3aa: CASSVGDSRVPLHF
CDR3nt: TGTGCCAGCAGCGTAGGGGACTCGAGGGTACCCCTCCACTTT

abundance: .
j_gene: TRBJ2-5
v_gene: TRBV27
d_gene: .
CDR3aa: CASSLLGVQETQYF
CDR3nt: TGTGCCAGCAGTTTACTGGGGGTTCAGGAGACCCAGTACTTC

abundance: .
j_gene: TRBJ1-1
v_gene: TRBV5-4
d_gene: TRBD1
CDR3aa: CASSFGTENTEAFF
CDR3nt: TGTGCCAGCAGCTTCGGGACAGAGAACACTGAAGCTTTCTTT

abundance: .
j_gene: TRBJ1-1
v_gene: TRBV5-4
d_gene: TRBD1
CDR3aa: CASSWTQGSNTEAFF
CDR3nt: TGTGCCAGCAGTTGGACACAGGGGTCGAACACTGAAGCTTTCTTT

abundance: .
j_gene: TRBJ2-2
v_gene: TRBV27
d_gene: TRBD1
CDR3aa: CASSWGTVKAGELFF
CDR3nt: TGTGCCAGCAGTTGGGGGACAGTTAAGGCCGGGGAGCTGTTTTTT

abundance: .
j_gene: TRBJ2-7
v_gene: TRBV6-1
d_gene: .
CDR3aa: CASSEGSGFTYEQYF
CDR3nt: TGTGCCAGCAGTGAAGGGTCAGGGTTTACCTACGAGCAGTACTTC

abundance: .
j_gene: TRBJ1-1
v_gene: TRBV30
d_gene: .
CDR3aa: CAWGRVTEAFF
CDR3nt: TGTGCCTGGGGCAGGGTGACTGAAGCTTTCTTT

abundance: .
j_gene: TRBJ2-3
v_gene: TRBV10-3
d_gene: .
CDR3aa: CAISESASLKSTDTQYF
CDR3nt: TGTGCCATCAGTGAGTCTGCCAGCCTCAAGAGCACAGATACGCAGTATTTT

abundance: once
j_gene: TRBJ2-1
v_gene: TRBV10-3
d_gene: .
CDR3aa: CAINQDQGYKNEQFF
CDR3nt: TGTGCCATCAATCAAGACCAGGGGTATAAGAATGAGCAGTTCTTC

abundance: .
j_gene: TRBJ1-6
v_gene: TRBV3-1/TRBV3-2
d_gene: .
CDR3aa: CASSPPGGYNSPLHF
CDR3nt: TGTGCCAGCAGCCCCCCCGGGGGTTATAATTCACCCCTCCACTTT

abundance: .
j_gene: TRBJ2-5
v_gene: TRBV14
d_gene: .
CDR3aa: CASSQESGVYETQYF
CDR3nt: TGTGCCAGCAGCCAAGAATCGGGTGTTTATGAGACCCAGTACTTC

abundance: .
j_gene: TRBJ2-3
v_gene: TRBV7-8
d_gene: .
CDR3aa: CASSPRVSRTQYF
CDR3nt: TGTGCCAGCAGCCCCAGGGTTAGCAGGACGCAGTATTTT

abundance: .
j_gene: TRBJ1-2
v_gene: TRBV7-2
d_gene: TRBD1
CDR3aa: CASRPITGDGYTF
CDR3nt: TGTGCCAGCAGACCAATAACAGGGGACGGCTACACCTTC

abundance: .
j_gene: TRBJ1-1
v_gene: TRBV7-2
d_gene: .
CDR3aa: CASSLGPENTEAFF
CDR3nt: TGTGCCAGCAGCTTAGGTCCGGAGAACACTGAAGCTTTCTTT

abundance: .
j_gene: TRBJ1-2
v_gene: TRBV3-1/TRBV3-2
d_gene: .
CDR3aa: CASSQGGVGYTF
CDR3nt: TGTGCCAGCAGCCAAGGTGGTGTGGGCTACACCTTC

abundance: .
j_gene: TRBJ1-4
v_gene: TRBV19
d_gene: .
CDR3aa: CASIGDATNEKLFF
CDR3nt: TGTGCCAGTATTGGGGACGCAACTAATGAAAAACTGTTTTTT

abundance: .
j_gene: TRBJ2-2
v_gene: TRBV13
d_gene: TRBD2
CDR3aa: CASTPAGVGTGELFF
CDR3nt: TGTGCCAGCACCCCCGCGGGGGTTGGCACCGGGGAGCTGTTTTTT

abundance: .
j_gene: TRBJ1-1
v_gene: TRBV5-1
d_gene: .
CDR3aa: CASSLTGLAVMNTEAFF
CDR3nt: TGCGCCAGCAGCTTGACAGGGCTAGCTGTTATGAACACTGAAGCTTTCTTT

abundance: .
j_gene: TRBJ1-1
v_gene: TRBV6-6
d_gene: .
CDR3aa: CASSPTRQGTEAFF
CDR3nt: TGTGCCAGCAGTCCAACTAGGCAGGGGACTGAAGCTTTCTTT

abundance: .
j_gene: TRBJ1-5
v_gene: TRBV18
d_gene: .
CDR3aa: CASSSRGFNQPQHF
CDR3nt: TGTGCCAGCTCGTCGAGGGGCTTCAATCAGCCCCAGCATTTT

abundance: .
j_gene: TRBJ1-2
v_gene: TRBV7-2
d_gene: .
CDR3aa: CASSLGDNYGYTF
CDR3nt: TGTGCCAGCAGCTTAGGGGACAACTATGGCTACACCTTC

abundance: .
j_gene: TRBJ2-2
v_gene: TRBV30
d_gene: .
CDR3aa: CAWQSGPGDTGELFF
CDR3nt: TGTGCCTGGCAGAGTGGCCCTGGGGACACCGGGGAGCTGTTTTTT

abundance: once
j_gene: TRBJ2-6
v_gene: TRBV19
d_gene: TRBD1
CDR3aa: CASSQTGTGPSGANVLTF
CDR3nt: TGTGCCAGTAGCCAAACCGGGACAGGGCCATCTGGGGCCAACGTCCTGACTTTC

abundance: .
j_gene: TRBJ2-5
v_gene: TRBV21-1
d_gene: .
CDR3aa: CASSKGRLGGETQYF
CDR3nt: TGTGCCAGCAGCAAAGGGAGATTAGGCGGGGAGACCCAGTACTTC

abundance: .
j_gene: TRBJ1-1
v_gene: TRBV7-6
d_gene: TRBD1
CDR3aa: CASSLAGTGNTEAFF
CDR3nt: TGTGCCAGCAGCTTGGCCGGGACAGGGAATACTGAAGCTTTCTTT

abundance: .
j_gene: TRBJ1-6
v_gene: TRBV30
d_gene: .
CDR3aa: CAWSGGHSYNSPLHF
CDR3nt: TGTGCCTGGAGTGGCGGACACAGCTATAATTCACCCCTCCACTTT

abundance: .
j_gene: TRBJ2-5
v_gene: TRBV5-8
d_gene: TRBD2
CDR3aa: CASSLGLASPGTGETQYF
CDR3nt: TGTGCCAGCAGCCTGGGACTAGCCTCACCGGGGACCGGAGAGACCCAGTACTTC

abundance: .
j_gene: TRBJ2-3
v_gene: TRBV5-6
d_gene: TRBD1
CDR3aa: CASSLGAWGQGTDTQYF
CDR3nt: TGTGCCAGCAGCTTGGGGGCATGGGGACAGGGGACAGATACGCAGTATTTT

abundance: .
j_gene: TRBJ2-7
v_gene: TRBV2
d_gene: .
CDR3aa: CASSVVRAYEQYF
CDR3nt: TGTGCCAGCAGTGTTGTCAGAGCCTACGAGCAGTACTTC

abundance: .
j_gene: TRBJ1-1
v_gene: TRBV6-2/TRBV6-3
d_gene: .
CDR3aa: CASSKTDTNEAFF
CDR3nt: TGTGCCAGCAGTAAAACGGACACCAATGAAGCTTTCTTT

abundance: .
j_gene: TRBJ1-2
v_gene: TRBV21-1
d_gene: .
CDR3aa: CASSKFSRGGNYGYTF
CDR3nt: TGTGCCAGCAGCAAGTTTTCGAGGGGCGGGAACTATGGCTACACCTTC

abundance: .
j_gene: TRBJ1-6
v_gene: TRBV12-3/TRBV12-4
d_gene: TRBD1
CDR3aa: CASSRQGNSPLHF
CDR3nt: TGTGCCAGCAGCAGACAGGGAAATTCACCCCTCCACTTT

abundance: .
j_gene: TRBJ1-3
v_gene: TRBV25-1
d_gene: TRBD1
CDR3aa: CASSGDRVPGNTIYF
CDR3nt: TGTGCCAGCAGTGGGGACAGGGTACCTGGAAACACCATATATTTT

abundance: .
j_gene: TRBJ1-3
v_gene: TRBV7-9
d_gene: TRBD1
CDR3aa: CASRATGGISGNTIYF
CDR3nt: TGTGCCAGCAGAGCGACAGGGGGTATCTCTGGAAACACCATATATTTT

abundance: .
j_gene: TRBJ2-1
v_gene: TRBV2
d_gene: TRBD2
CDR3aa: CASSHRLAHEQFF
CDR3nt: TGTGCCAGCAGTCACCGACTAGCCCATGAGCAGTTCTTC

abundance: .
j_gene: TRBJ1-5
v_gene: TRBV2
d_gene: TRBD1
CDR3aa: CASRRTGGLWQPQHF
CDR3nt: TGTGCCAGCAGGAGGACAGGGGGTTTGTGGCAGCCCCAGCATTTT

abundance: .
j_gene: TRBJ2-3
v_gene: TRBV11-3
d_gene: .
CDR3aa: CASSPFEGGAADTQYF
CDR3nt: TGTGCCAGCAGCCCCTTCGAAGGGGGGGCTGCGGATACGCAGTATTTT

abundance: .
j_gene: TRBJ1-2
v_gene: TRBV2
d_gene: TRBD1
CDR3aa: CASKPARQGNYGYTF
CDR3nt: TGTGCCAGCAAGCCTGCACGACAGGGCAACTATGGCTACACCTTC

abundance: .
j_gene: TRBJ1-4
v_gene: TRBV10-2
d_gene: TRBD1
CDR3aa: CASRPRDRVEKLFF
CDR3nt: TGCGCCAGCAGGCCCCGGGACAGGGTTGAAAAACTGTTTTTT

abundance: .
j_gene: TRBJ1-5
v_gene: TRBV7-2
d_gene: TRBD1
CDR3aa: CASSPGGFEPQHF
CDR3nt: TGTGCCAGCAGCCCAGGGGGCTTTGAGCCCCAGCATTTT

abundance: .
j_gene: TRBJ1-5
v_gene: TRBV5-6
d_gene: TRBD1
CDR3aa: CASSLFTSGTGDHQPQHF
CDR3nt: TGTGCCAGCAGCTTGTTTACCTCCGGGACAGGGGACCATCAGCCCCAGCATTTT

abundance: .
j_gene: TRBJ1-6
v_gene: TRBV5-1
d_gene: .
CDR3aa: CASNRWGNEDSPLHF
CDR3nt: TGCGCCAGCAACCGATGGGGTAACGAAGATTCACCCCTCCACTTT

abundance: .
j_gene: TRBJ2-1
v_gene: TRBV19
d_gene: .
CDR3aa: CASSIARYNEQFF
CDR3nt: TGTGCCAGTAGTATTGCGAGGTACAATGAGCAGTTCTTC

abundance: .
j_gene: TRBJ1-1
v_gene: TRBV2
d_gene: .
CDR3aa: CASSDQGNTEAFF
CDR3nt: TGTGCCAGCAGTGATCAGGGGAATACTGAAGCTTTCTTT

abundance: many
j_gene: TRBJ1-2
v_gene: TRBV7-9
d_gene: TRBD1
CDR3aa: CASSSIFKGGGYTF
CDR3nt: TGTGCCAGCAGCTCGATCTTCAAAGGGGGCGGCTACACCTTC

abundance: .
j_gene: TRBJ2-2
v_gene: TRBV9
d_gene: TRBD2
CDR3aa: CASSVARGGAGELFF
CDR3nt: TGTGCCAGCAGCGTCGCCCGGGGGGGCGCCGGGGAGCTGTTTTTT

abundance: .
j_gene: TRBJ2-7
v_gene: TRBV6-5
d_gene: .
CDR3aa: CASSYSWVRGMYEQYF
CDR3nt: TGTGCCAGCAGTTACTCGTGGGTACGGGGGATGTACGAGCAGTACTTC

abundance: .
j_gene: TRBJ2-3
v_gene: TRBV5-5
d_gene: .
CDR3aa: CASSTRSGSSTDTQYF
CDR3nt: TGTGCCAGCAGCACGAGGAGCGGCTCTAGCACAGATACGCAGTATTTT

abundance: .
j_gene: TRBJ1-2
v_gene: TRBV19
d_gene: .
CDR3aa: CASSIGLGGYTF
CDR3nt: TGTGCCAGTAGTATAGGGCTAGGAGGCTACACCTTC

abundance: .
j_gene: TRBJ2-1
v_gene: TRBV5-5
d_gene: TRBD1
CDR3aa: CASSSDPDRDSYNEQFF
CDR3nt: TGTGCCAGCAGCTCGGATCCAGACAGGGACTCCTACAATGAGCAGTTCTTC

abundance: once
j_gene: TRBJ2-7
v_gene: TRBV27
d_gene: TRBD1
CDR3aa: CASSFGDRYSYEQYF
CDR3nt: TGTGCCAGCAGTTTTGGGGACAGGTACTCCTACGAGCAGTACTTC